Listed here are 14 T cell receptor beta chains from one sample, sequenced in a study of blood T cell repertoires in COVID-19. Assay used: immunoSEQ multiplex PCR; TCRdb lists only in-frame clones, some missing. The sample gives 200,000 to 250,000 clones, around 84% of which show up once; 0.98% is in the top ten. Sequencing was carried out using peripheral blood. The receptors originated from a man aged 40-50 years with acute or convalescent COVID-19.

V is TRBV20-1 and J is TRBJ2-7, with D unresolved. The CDR3 consists of 11 residues. Trimming took 5 bases from V and 2 from J, leaving 7 bases between them. Germline lookup yields CDR1 DFQATT and CDR2 SNEGSKA (reference sequence). CDR3 in DNA: TGCAGTGCTCCAGATCCCTACGAGCAGTACTTC. It is translated as CSAPDPYEQYF.

The chain links TRBV2 to TRBJ1-2; D is unresolved. The CDR3 is 13 residues long. The ends were cut back, 8 bases at V and 3 bases at J, with 13 bases in the middle. Germline CDR1 SNHLY, CDR2 FYNNEI. CDR3 protein: CASGREDYYGYTF. CDR3 bases: TGTGCCAGCGGGAGGGAGGATTACTATGGCTACACCTTC.

This chain links TRBV28 with TRBJ2-7; 8 positions agree with TRBD1. This CDR3 contains 15 residues. J was trimmed by 2 bases and V by 7 bases; bases with no gene match: 10. Germline-derived CDR1 and CDR2 are MDHEN and SYDVKM. The CDR3: CASNPGQVHTYEQYF. The CDR3 DNA follows: TGTGCCAGCAATCCGGGACAGGTTCATACCTACGAGCAGTACTTC.

The V call is TRBV19, the J call TRBJ1-3; 9 positions match TRBD1. V trimming: 7 bases; J trimming: 4 bases; junction bases outside the gene matches: 11. CDR3 length: 16 amino acids. Germline CDR1 is LNHDA and CDR2 is SQIVND (reference sequence). The CDR3 nucleotides are TGTGCCAGTACGGTCACCGGGACAGGGTCCGGAAACACCATATATTTT. This codes for CASTVTGTGSGNTIYF.

This clone has only one observation. The chain couples TRBV2 to TRBJ2-5; maybe TRBD2 (6 bases). Germline CDR1 reads SNHLY; CDR2 reads FYNNEI. Trimming pared 6 bases from V and 4 bases from J, leaving 12 bases between. The CDR3 sequence is 13 residues long. The DNA of the CDR3 is TGTGCCAGCAGCTTGGGACTCCCAGAGACCCAGTACTTC. Translation gives CASSLGLPETQYF.

This clone is a singleton in its sample. The V gene is TRBV9, the J gene TRBJ1-1; D is undetermined. The CDR3 has 14 amino acids. Germline CDR1 and CDR2: SGDLS and YYNGEE. Trimming took off 3 bases at V and 4 bases at J, with 13 bases between the two ends. For the CDR3, the DNA is TGTGCCAGCAGCGCCCCTAACGGGGTCACTGAAGCTTTCTTT. It translates to CASSAPNGVTEAFF.

As for this clone: Other DNA sequences of this sample code for an identical CDR3. The CDR3 is CASSSPGGVRGNTF. The CDR3, as DNA: TGTGCCAGCAGCTCCCCCGGCGGCGTCAGAGGTAACACCTTC. The chain recombines TRBV11-2 with TRBJ1-2; D is unclear. Germline assignment: CDR1 SGHAT and CDR2 FQNNGV. V dropped 4 bases and J dropped 12 bases, with 21 bases sitting between them. This CDR3 contains 14 residues.

This chain uses TRBV19 with TRBJ1-5; D is unclear. Germline CDR1 is LNHDA and CDR2 is SQIVND (reference sequence). This CDR3 contains 16 residues. The V end was cut by 0 bases, the J end by 6 bases, with 15 bases between. CDR3 DNA sequence: TGTGCCAGTAGTATAGAGGTCCCGGGGTTTGGTCAGCCCCAGCATTTT. The encoded protein is CASSIEVPGFGQPQHF.

V and J are TRBV7-9 and TRBJ1-1; possibly TRBD1 for D (5 bases). Germline V CDR1 and CDR2: SEHNR, FQNEAQ (reference sequence). This CDR3 is built from 16 residues. The germline V and J ends were trimmed by 5 bases and 0 bases, with 16 bases remaining between them. The CDR3, as DNA: TGTGCCAGCAGCCCGGAACACAGGACCCTGAACACTGAAGCTTTCTTT. Amino acids: CASSPEHRTLNTEAFF.

The rearrangement joins TRBV11-2 to TRBJ2-3; 8 bases agree with TRBD2. Losses at the gene ends were 0 bases for V and 4 bases for J; bases not matched to a gene: 3. The CDR3 totals 15 residues. CDR1 and CDR2 (germline): SGHAT, FQNNGV. The CDR3 sequence is CASSLDGGGADTQYF. Written as DNA, the CDR3 is TGTGCCAGCAGCTTAGACGGGGGGGGCGCAGATACGCAGTATTTT. Supplemented by reference TRBV11-2 and TRBJ2-3, the full variable domain reads EAGVAQSPRYKIIEKRQSVAFWCNPISGHATLYWYQQILGQGPKLLIQFQNNGVVDDSQLPKDRFSAERLKGVDSTLKIQPAKLEDSAVYLCASSLDGGGADTQYFGPGTRLTVL.

The chain couples TRBV3-1 (or the pseudogene TRBV3-2) to TRBJ1-5; TRBD1 might be the D (5 bases). CDR3 length equals 14 residues. CDR1 LGHDT and CDR2 YNNKEL come from the germline V gene (reference sequence). V shed 1 base and J shed 2 bases, with 6 bases lying between them. In DNA, the CDR3 is TGTGCCAGCAGCCAAGTACAGGGCAATCAGCCCCAGCATTTT. It translates to CASSQVQGNQPQHF.

The V call is TRBV3-1 (or the pseudogene TRBV3-2), the J call TRBJ1-2; 8 positions agree with TRBD1. This CDR3 is built from 16 residues. CDR1 is LGHDT, CDR2 YNNKEL, per germline (reference sequence). The V gene end was trimmed by 2 bases and the J gene end by 4 bases; junction bases not matched to a gene: 9. The CDR3 DNA reads TGTGCCAGCAGCCAAAAAGGCCCAGGGGGCGGCTATGGCTACACCTTC. This encodes CASSQKGPGGGYGYTF.

The gene calls are TRBV7-2 and TRBJ2-7, with TRBD1 matching 7 bases. The CDR3 has 14 residues. Germline CDR1 and CDR2: SGHTA and FQGNSA. The V gene end was trimmed by 5 bases and the J gene end by 5 bases; junction bases not matched to a gene: 9. The DNA for the CDR3 is TGTGCCAGCAGCCTACACAGGGGTGATAACGAGCAGTACTTC. This gives the protein CASSLHRGDNEQYF.

This chain links TRBV5-5 with TRBJ1-1, with D possibly matching TRBD1 (6 bases). There are 13 residues in the CDR3. Germline CDR1 and CDR2: SGHKS and YYEKEE (reference sequence). Between the trimmed V and J ends, which lost 3 bases and 8 bases, there was a span of 14 bases. The CDR3 DNA reads as TGTGCCAGCAGCTCGACAGGTAGGCTAGAAGCTTTCTTT. This sequence encodes CASSSTGRLEAFF.